This is a list of T cell receptor beta chains from one sample in a study of shared clonotypes between healthy human individuals. Data came from immunoSEQ multiplex PCR; TCRdb stores just in-frame clones and leaves some out. The sample includes 1,400,000 or so clones, approximately 98.5% seen only once; the top ten take roughly 0.35%. The sample comprised naive CD4+ T cells sorted from blood. These receptors originate from a man aged 30 to 45 in good health. The CDR3 runs from the conserved cysteine through the conserved F or W. D genes are given only for firm matches. A row's size may be missing; if present it is once, few, many or a size class.

CDR3: CATSRGQRENTGELFF; DNA: TGTGCCACCAGCAGAGGCCAGCGGGAGAACACCGGGGAGCTGTTTTTT; size: -; J: TRBJ2-2; V: TRBV15; D: TRBD2
CDR3: CSVEEGAGGTEAFF; DNA: TGCAGCGTTGAAGAAGGGGCCGGGGGCACTGAAGCTTTCTTT; size: -; J: TRBJ1-1; V: TRBV29-1; D: -
CDR3: CASSLDRLAGDEQYF; DNA: TGTGCCAGCAGCTTAGATCGACTAGCGGGAGACGAGCAGTACTTC; size: -; J: TRBJ2-7; V: TRBV7-2; D: TRBD2
CDR3: CASSLAGEGGEQFF; DNA: TGCGCCAGCAGCTTGGCGGGGGAAGGAGGTGAGCAGTTCTTC; size: -; J: TRBJ2-1; V: TRBV5-1; D: -
CDR3: CASSSPGGETQYF; DNA: TGTGCCAGCAGTTCGCCCGGAGGGGAGACCCAGTACTTC; size: -; J: TRBJ2-5; V: TRBV28; D: -
CDR3: CASSVQLITSGSGELFF; DNA: TGTGCCAGCAGCGTACAACTTATTACTAGCGGGAGCGGGGAGCTGTTTTTT; size: -; J: TRBJ2-2; V: TRBV9; D: TRBD2
CDR3: CASRFPGQGIDQPQHF; DNA: TGTGCCAGCAGATTCCCGGGACAGGGGATTGATCAGCCCCAGCATTTT; size: -; J: TRBJ1-5; V: TRBV28; D: TRBD1
CDR3: CASSVMLASTGELFF; DNA: TGTGCCAGCAGTGTAATGCTCGCGAGCACCGGGGAGCTGTTTTTT; size: -; J: TRBJ2-2; V: TRBV2; D: -
CDR3: CASSLARMTVNTGELFF; DNA: TGCGCCAGCAGCTTGGCCAGAATGACAGTGAACACCGGGGAGCTGTTTTTT; size: -; J: TRBJ2-2; V: TRBV5-1; D: -
CDR3: CASSLAGQVGQYF; DNA: TGCGCCAGCAGCTTGGCCGGTCAGGTCGGGCAGTATTTT; size: -; J: TRBJ2-3; V: TRBV5-1; D: -
CDR3: CASSLSLVLSTDTQYF; DNA: TGTGCCAGCAGTCTTTCACTAGTCTTATCCACAGATACGCAGTATTTT; size: -; J: TRBJ2-3; V: TRBV7-2; D: -
CDR3: CASSSRGLGYGYTF; DNA: TGTGCCAGTAGTTCCCGGGGGCTCGGCTATGGCTACACCTTC; size: once; J: TRBJ1-2; V: TRBV19; D: -
CDR3: CASSDSNTEAFF; DNA: TGTGCCAGCAGTGATTCGAACACTGAAGCTTTCTTT; size: -; J: TRBJ1-1; V: TRBV25-1; D: -
CDR3: CASSNSGFNGYTF; DNA: TGTGCCAGCAGTAATTCAGGGTTCAATGGCTACACCTTC; size: -; J: TRBJ1-2; V: TRBV6-1; D: -
CDR3: CASSKGVNTEAFF; DNA: TGTGCCAGCAGCAAGGGAGTGAACACTGAAGCTTTCTTT; size: -; J: TRBJ1-1; V: TRBV7-7; D: -
CDR3: CASSYSRGAYEQYF; DNA: TGTGCCAGCAGTTACTCGAGAGGGGCCTACGAGCAGTACTTC; size: once; J: TRBJ2-7; V: TRBV6-5; D: -
CDR3: CASRISGSQETDTQYF; DNA: TGTGCCAGCCGCATCTCAGGGAGTCAAGAGACAGATACGCAGTATTTT; size: once; J: TRBJ2-3; V: TRBV18; D: -
CDR3: CASSRDSYNEQFF; DNA: TGTGCCAGCAGCCGCGACTCCTACAATGAGCAGTTCTTC; size: -; J: TRBJ2-1; V: TRBV28; D: -
CDR3: CASSPEVPGSQYF; DNA: TGTGCCAGCTCACCGGAGGTTCCTGGTTCGCAGTATTTT; size: -; J: TRBJ2-3; V: TRBV18; D: -
CDR3: CASSQSTQPQHF; DNA: TGCGCCAGCAGTCAATCGACTCAGCCCCAGCATTTT; size: once; J: TRBJ1-5; V: TRBV23-1; D: -
CDR3: CSVGLAGNEQFF; DNA: TGCAGCGTTGGTTTAGCGGGCAATGAGCAGTTCTTC; size: -; J: TRBJ2-1; V: TRBV29-1; D: TRBD2
CDR3: CASSVGDASAETQYF; DNA: TGTGCCAGCAGCGTAGGAGATGCTAGCGCGGAGACCCAGTACTTC; size: -; J: TRBJ2-5; V: TRBV9; D: -
CDR3: CASSLLWGTDTQYF; DNA: TGTGCCAGCAGTTTATTATGGGGCACAGATACGCAGTATTTT; size: -; J: TRBJ2-3; V: TRBV28; D: -
CDR3: CASTQGGGTEAFF; DNA: TGTGCCAGCACCCAGGGGGGAGGAACTGAAGCTTTCTTT; size: -; J: TRBJ1-1; V: TRBV7-3; D: TRBD1
CDR3: CASSQGQAAMKQYF; DNA: TGTGCCAGCAGTCAGGGACAGGCTGCTATGAAGCAGTACTTC; size: -; J: TRBJ2-7; V: TRBV27; D: TRBD1
CDR3: CASSKGRTGEGNGYTF; DNA: TGTGCCAGCAGCAAAGGTAGGACAGGGGAGGGAAATGGCTACACCTTC; size: -; J: TRBJ1-2; V: TRBV21-1; D: -
CDR3: CASSFGDVNTEAFF; DNA: TGTGCCAGCAGCTTCGGGGATGTGAACACTGAAGCTTTCTTT; size: -; J: TRBJ1-1; V: TRBV7-6; D: -
CDR3: CASSPHTGELFF; DNA: TGTGCCAGCAGCCCACATACCGGGGAGCTGTTTTTT; size: -; J: TRBJ2-2; V: TRBV21-1; D: -
CDR3: CASPPHGRTYQETQYF; DNA: TGCGCCAGCCCCCCACACGGGAGAACGTACCAAGAGACCCAGTACTTC; size: -; J: TRBJ2-5; V: TRBV23-1; D: -
CDR3: CASSLPWGGAYNEQFF; DNA: TGTGCCAGCAGTTTGCCTTGGGGTGGCGCCTACAATGAGCAGTTCTTC; size: -; J: TRBJ2-1; V: TRBV28; D: -
CDR3: CASSLESQGARYEQFF; DNA: TGTGCCAGCAGCTTAGAGTCACAGGGGGCCCGCTATGAGCAGTTCTTC; size: -; J: TRBJ2-1; V: TRBV7-6; D: TRBD1
CDR3: CASSSLPSRANTEAFF; DNA: TGTGCCAGCAGTTCACTCCCCTCCAGGGCGAACACTGAAGCTTTCTTT; size: -; J: TRBJ1-1; V: TRBV6-5; D: -
CDR3: CAWSVYDFRNTEAFF; DNA: TGTGCCTGGAGTGTATACGACTTTAGGAACACTGAAGCTTTCTTT; size: -; J: TRBJ1-1; V: TRBV30; D: -
CDR3: CASSPVASYNEQFF; DNA: TGTGCCAGCAGCCCTGTAGCCTCCTACAATGAGCAGTTCTTC; size: -; J: TRBJ2-1; V: TRBV5-5; D: -
CDR3: CASSPPSGSRHEQFF; DNA: TGTGCCAGCTCACCCCCTAGCGGGAGTCGGCATGAGCAGTTCTTC; size: -; J: TRBJ2-1; V: TRBV18; D: TRBD2
CDR3: CASWWGPSGRAGEQYF; DNA: TGCGCCAGCTGGTGGGGCCCTAGCGGGAGGGCCGGCGAGCAGTACTTC; size: -; J: TRBJ2-7; V: TRBV5-1; D: TRBD2
CDR3: CASSRGGDRGSYEQYF; DNA: TGTGCCAGCAGCCGAGGCGGGGACAGGGGGTCCTACGAGCAGTACTTC; size: -; J: TRBJ2-7; V: TRBV7-9; D: TRBD1
CDR3: CASSAKAGGGTGELFF; DNA: TGTGCCAGCAGTGCGAAAGCGGGAGGAGGCACCGGGGAGCTGTTTTTT; size: -; J: TRBJ2-2; V: TRBV6-1; D: TRBD2
CDR3: CASSPDGVLAGGPLYYEQYF; DNA: TGTGCCAGCTCCCCCGATGGGGTACTAGCTGGTGGACCCTTGTACTACGAGCAGTACTTC; size: once; J: TRBJ2-7; V: TRBV18; D: -
CDR3: CASRTSGLTDTQYF; DNA: TGCGCCAGCAGGACTAGCGGCTTGACAGATACGCAGTATTTT; size: -; J: TRBJ2-3; V: TRBV5-1; D: TRBD2
CDR3: CASSFTMSLTEAFF; DNA: TGTGCCAGCAGTTTCACAATGTCTTTGACTGAAGCTTTCTTT; size: -; J: TRBJ1-1; V: TRBV28; D: -
CDR3: CAGREGLDTGELFF; DNA: TGTGCCGGCCGGGAGGGCCTGGACACCGGGGAGCTGTTTTTT; size: -; J: TRBJ2-2; V: TRBV10-3; D: TRBD2
CDR3: CATLSDRGLSYEQYF; DNA: TGTGCCACCTTATCTGACAGGGGACTCTCCTACGAGCAGTACTTC; size: once; J: TRBJ2-7; V: TRBV10-3; D: TRBD1
CDR3: CASSQDLTSGKNEQFF; DNA: TGTGCCAGCAGCCAAGACCTAACTAGCGGGAAGAATGAGCAGTTCTTC; size: -; J: TRBJ2-1; V: TRBV7-9; D: TRBD2
CDR3: CASGQAGGYYNEQFF; DNA: TGTGCCAGTGGCCAAGCGGGAGGTTACTACAATGAGCAGTTCTTC; size: -; J: TRBJ2-1; V: TRBV25-1; D: TRBD2
CDR3: CASSPANRDLTDTQYF; DNA: TGTGCCAGCTCACCGGCGAACAGGGATTTGACAGATACGCAGTATTTT; size: -; J: TRBJ2-3; V: TRBV18; D: -
CDR3: CASSFGSYEQYF; DNA: TGTGCCAGCAGCTTTGGATCCTACGAGCAGTACTTC; size: -; J: TRBJ2-7; V: TRBV5-6; D: -
CDR3: CASSFGDRGRSNQPQHF; DNA: TGTGCCAGCAGCTTTGGGGATCGGGGAAGGAGCAATCAGCCCCAGCATTTT; size: -; J: TRBJ1-5; V: TRBV7-9; D: -
CDR3: CASSLDGTPLGPTYNEQFF; DNA: TGTGCCAGCAGTTTAGACGGGACCCCCTTGGGACCCACCTACAATGAGCAGTTCTTC; size: -; J: TRBJ2-1; V: TRBV27; D: -
CDR3: CASSVAGGSYNEQFF; DNA: TGTGCCAGCAGCGTAGCGGGAGGTTCATACAATGAGCAGTTCTTC; size: -; J: TRBJ2-1; V: TRBV9; D: TRBD2
CDR3: CSVGPGTTDTQYF; DNA: TGCAGCGTCGGCCCCGGGACCACAGATACGCAGTATTTT; size: -; J: TRBJ2-3; V: TRBV29-1; D: -
CDR3: CASSFISGRVIGEQFF; DNA: TGTGCCAGTAGTTTCATTAGCGGGAGGGTAATCGGTGAGCAGTTCTTC; size: -; J: TRBJ2-1; V: TRBV19; D: TRBD2
CDR3: CASGLTGKQETQYF; DNA: TGTGCCAGCGGACTTACAGGGAAACAAGAGACCCAGTACTTC; size: -; J: TRBJ2-5; V: TRBV2; D: -
CDR3: CASRQPSGRASEQYF; DNA: TGTGCCAGCAGACAACCTAGCGGGAGGGCCTCCGAGCAGTACTTC; size: -; J: TRBJ2-7; V: TRBV6-5; D: TRBD2
CDR3: CASSVGGRVMVYEQFF; DNA: TGTGCCAGCAGCGTTGGCGGGAGGGTTATGGTCTATGAGCAGTTCTTC; size: -; J: TRBJ2-1; V: TRBV9; D: TRBD2
CDR3: CASSVDQPDTQYF; DNA: TGTGCCAGCAGCGTAGACCAACCAGATACGCAGTATTTT; size: -; J: TRBJ2-3; V: TRBV9; D: -